What follows are 24 T cell receptor beta chains derived from one specimen sequenced in a study of blood T cell repertoires in COVID-19. Data came from immunoSEQ multiplex PCR; TCRdb stores just in-frame clones and leaves some out. The sample records fewer than 200,000 clones, 85% to 90% being singletons. The sample was PBMCs or T cells enriched from blood (not recorded which). These receptor sequences come from a woman between 40 and 50 years old in a cohort exposed to, infected with or recovered from COVID-19 (not recorded which).

This chain uses TRBV5-4 with TRBJ2-7; possibly TRBD1 for D (6 bases). Trimming took off 2 bases at V and 5 bases at J, with 8 bases between the two ends. CDR3 length: 12 residues. Germline V gives CDR1 SGHNT, CDR2 YYREEE (reference sequence). This CDR3 is CASSFSGDEQYF. DNA for the CDR3: TGTGCCAGCAGCTTTTCAGGGGACGAGCAGTACTTC.

Concerning this clone: The same CDR3 is also encoded by other DNA sequences in this sample. The chain employs TRBV3-1 (or the pseudogene TRBV3-2) and TRBJ2-5; D may be TRBD2 (7 bases). CDR1 is LGHDT and CDR2 is YNNKEL in the germline V gene (reference sequence). CDR3 length: 13 residues. Trimming took off 4 bases at V and 5 bases at J, with 11 bases between the two ends. The CDR3 protein is CASSPRGGETQYF. In nucleotides, the CDR3 is TGTGCCAGCAGCCCCAGGGGAGGGGAGACCCAGTACTTC.

The V and J genes are TRBV27 and TRBJ1-6; 7 nucleotides align to TRBD1. Germline V gene sequence: CDR1 MNHEY, CDR2 SMNVEV (reference sequence). V shed 5 bases and J 9 bases; nucleotides not matched to a gene: 10. The CDR3 contains 15 residues. CDR3 nucleotide sequence: TGTGCCAGCAGTCCATTAACAGGGGAGGCTTCACCCCTCCACTTT. Translation: CASSPLTGEASPLHF.

This clone was counted a single time. The rearrangement links TRBV4-3 to TRBJ1-2; 9 nucleotides align to TRBD1. The CDR3 is made up of 14 amino acids. The germline CDR1 and CDR2 sequences are LGHNA and YSLEER. J was trimmed by 8 bases and V by 3 bases; bases with no gene match: 7. The CDR3 here is CASSHDRTGVGYTF. The CDR3 DNA reads as TGCGCCAGCAGCCATGATAGGACAGGGGTAGGCTACACCTTC.

J is TRBJ2-5 and V is TRBV11-3; D perhaps matches TRBD2 (7 bases). This CDR3 contains 13 residues. Deletions cut 8 bases from V and 5 bases from J, with 15 bases between. From germline, CDR1 is SGHNT and CDR2 YENEEA. The CDR3 sequence: CASSVGGLETQYF. CDR3 bases: TGTGCCAGCTCGGTCGGGGGGCTGGAGACCCAGTACTTC.

V is TRBV4-3 and J is TRBJ1-2, with D possibly being TRBD1 (6 bases). Germline lookup yields CDR1 LGHNA and CDR2 YSLEER. The ends were cut back, 0 bases at V and 3 bases at J, with 14 bases in the middle. The CDR3 spans 16 residues. DNA of the CDR3: TGCGCCAGCAGCCAAGATGGAGGACAGTTATACTATGGCTACACCTTC. It yields the protein CASSQDGGQLYYGYTF.

V gene TRBV6-5 combines with J gene TRBJ1-1, with TRBD1 matching over 7 bases. The CDR3 has 12 amino acids. Germline lookup yields CDR1 MNHEY and CDR2 SVGAGI. Trimming took 10 bases from V and 1 from J; bases not matched to a gene: 3. CDR3 sequence reads: CAIQGRNTEAFF. CDR3 DNA sequence: TGTGCCATACAGGGGAGGAACACTGAAGCTTTCTTT.

V gene TRBV7-9 combines with J gene TRBJ1-2, with D perhaps matching TRBD1 (5 bases). This CDR3 has 15 amino acids. The germline gives CDR1 SEHNR, CDR2 FQNEAQ (reference sequence). Trimming removed 3 bases at V and 4 bases at J, with 15 bases between. The CDR3 loop reads CASSLPQRQFYGYTF. CDR3 bases: TGTGCCAGCAGCTTGCCTCAGAGACAGTTCTATGGCTACACCTTC.

The V gene is TRBV5-1, the J gene TRBJ1-1; D remains ambiguous. Trimming took 0 bases from V and 0 from J, leaving 9 bases between them. The germline V gene encodes CDR1 SGHRS and CDR2 YFSETQ. This CDR3 spans 15 amino acids. CDR3 loop: CASSLVGRLNTEAFF. CDR3 nucleotides: TGCGCCAGCAGCTTGGTAGGGAGATTGAACACTGAAGCTTTCTTT.

The J gene is TRBJ1-1, the V gene TRBV6-5; possibly TRBD1 for D (5 bases). The V gene's germline CDR1 is MNHEY and CDR2 SVGAGI. The CDR3 has 14 residues. V lost 6 bases, J lost 1 base, and 12 bases lay in between. The CDR3 spells CASRPSTGNTEAFF. The CDR3 region has the DNA TGTGCCAGCAGGCCAAGTACAGGGAACACTGAAGCTTTCTTT.

V is TRBV7-7 and J is TRBJ2-2; 13 nucleotides align to TRBD2. The germline CDR1 and CDR2 sequences are SSHAT and FNYEAQ (reference sequence). The trim removed 5 bases at V and 3 bases at J, leaving 12 bases unmatched. The CDR3 is 19 residues long. The CDR3: CASSLRLAGGSRDTGELFF. CDR3 sequence (DNA): TGTGCCAGCAGCCTAAGACTAGCGGGGGGCTCTCGGGACACCGGGGAGCTGTTTTTT. The full variable domain, completed using reference TRBV7-7 and TRBJ2-2, is GAGVSQSPRYKVTKRGQDVTLRCDPISSHATLYWYQQALGQGPEFLTYFNYEAQPDKSGLPSDRFSAERPEGSISTLTIQRTEQRDSAMYRCASSLRLAGGSRDTGELFFGEGSRLTVL.

The rearrangement uses TRBV7-6 and TRBJ2-6; TRBD1 matches at 7 bases. Unmatched junction bases numbered 7, after V lost 2 bases and J lost 0 bases. The V gene's germline CDR1 is SGHVS and CDR2 FNYEAQ. This CDR3 is built from 18 residues. The CDR3 here is CASSLLQGQASGANVLTF. The CDR3, as DNA: TGTGCCAGCAGCTTACTTCAAGGACAGGCCTCTGGGGCCAACGTCCTGACTTTC.

This chain uses TRBV9 with TRBJ2-1; 8 positions match TRBD2. Germline trimming cut 1 base from V and 3 bases from J; bases unmatched to any gene: 3. This CDR3 is 15 amino acids long. CDR1 is SGDLS and CDR2 is YYNGEE in the germline V gene. The CDR3 here is CASSVSGLVYNEQFF. CDR3 in DNA: TGTGCCAGCAGCGTATCGGGACTAGTCTACAATGAGCAGTTCTTC.

This clone was seen more than once but under ten times. The V call is TRBV19, the J call TRBJ1-5; D gene ambiguous. Trimming left V 7 bases short and J 6 bases short, with 16 bases between. Per germline, CDR1 LNHDA and CDR2 SQIVND (reference sequence). CDR3 length: 14 amino acids. CDR3 sequence (DNA): TGTGCCAGTACCCCTTGGCCGGGGAGTCAGCCCCAGCATTTT. Amino acids: CASTPWPGSQPQHF.

The chain couples TRBV10-3 to TRBJ1-2, with TRBD1 as a possible D gene (6 bases). The CDR3 is made up of 17 amino acids. Germline V gives CDR1 ENHRY, CDR2 SYGVKD. V was clipped by 6 bases and J by 1 base, with 21 bases between them. The CDR3: CAIRGNLRDKFNYGYTF. Written as DNA, the CDR3 is TGTGCCATCAGGGGGAACCTCCGGGACAAATTTAACTATGGCTACACCTTC.

The chain joins TRBV14 to TRBJ1-1; D gene ambiguous. This CDR3 comprises 11 residues. The ends were cut back, 4 bases at V and 6 bases at J, with 6 bases in the middle. Germline CDR1 and CDR2: SGHDN and FVKESK. The CDR3 region has the DNA TGTGCCAGCAGCCGAGGAGCTGAAGCTTTCTTT. It codes for CASSRGAEAFF.

The genes are TRBV3-1 (or the pseudogene TRBV3-2) and TRBJ1-4; TRBD1 matches at 9 bases. The junction had 10 bases not matched to a gene; V was cut back by 1 base and J by 7 bases. CDR3 size: 17 residues. Per the germline V gene, CDR1 is LGHDT and CDR2 is YNNKEL (reference sequence). The CDR3 loop reads CASSQALVGQGGEKLFF. The CDR3, as DNA: TGTGCCAGCAGCCAAGCCCTCGTGGGACAGGGAGGTGAAAAACTGTTTTTT.

The chain joins TRBV2 to TRBJ1-1; 9 bases line up with TRBD1. The CDR3 length is 15 residues. Germline V gene lookup returns CDR1 SNHLY and CDR2 FYNNEI. V lost 6 bases, J lost 1 base, and 6 bases stayed unmatched. CDR3 region: CASRRGGQGNTEAFF. The CDR3 nucleotides read TGTGCCAGCAGGAGAGGGGGACAGGGGAACACTGAAGCTTTCTTT.

This sequence joins TRBV2 and TRBJ1-5, with 7 positions matching TRBD1. CDR3 length equals 15 residues. Germline assignment: CDR1 SNHLY and CDR2 FYNNEI. With 7 bases clipped from V and 2 bases from J, the junction kept 8 bases outside the gene matches. CDR3 sequence: CASMRGREGNQPQHF. CDR3 DNA: TGTGCCAGCATGAGGGGGCGCGAGGGCAATCAGCCCCAGCATTTT. Full variable domain (outside the CDR3, taken from reference TRBV2 and TRBJ1-5): EPEVTQTPSHQVTQMGQEVILRCVPISNHLYFYWYRQILGQKVEFLVSFYNNEISEKSEIFDDQFSVERPDGSNFTLKIRSTKLEDSAMYFCASMRGREGNQPQHFGDGTRLSIL.

J is TRBJ2-1 and V is TRBV27; maybe TRBD1 (6 bases). The V end lost 6 bases, the J end lost 3 bases, and 15 bases lay between the germline ends. The V gene's germline CDR1 is MNHEY and CDR2 SMNVEV (reference sequence). The CDR3 consists of 15 residues. The CDR3: CASRSGLGGYNEQFF. CDR3 bases: TGTGCCAGCAGGTCAGGGTTAGGGGGCTACAATGAGCAGTTCTTC.

The chain couples TRBV2 to TRBJ1-2, with 8 positions matching TRBD1. The CDR3 contains 16 residues. Per the germline V gene, CDR1 is SNHLY and CDR2 is FYNNEI. V was pared by 2 bases and J by 6 bases, with 11 bases of the junction left unmatched. Here the CDR3 DNA reads TGTGCCAGCAGTGAAAGTAAGGGTGTGACAGGGGATGGCTACACCTTC. It encodes CASSESKGVTGDGYTF.

This sequence joins TRBV13 and TRBJ2-5; possibly TRBD2 for D (6 bases). There are 15 residues in the CDR3. V was pared by 3 bases and J by 2 bases, with 13 bases between. Looked up from germline, CDR1 is PRHDT and CDR2 is FYEKMQ (reference sequence). The CDR3 DNA sequence: TGTGCCAGCAGCTTCGGGCTGCGGGAACAAGAGACCCAGTACTTC. Protein product: CASSFGLREQETQYF.

This clone appeared a few times. This chain connects TRBV27 to TRBJ1-2, with TRBD1 as a possible D gene (5 bases). V was cut by 5 bases and J by 0 bases, with 10 bases left in between. Looked up from germline, CDR1 is MNHEY and CDR2 is SMNVEV (reference sequence). The CDR3 is made up of 14 amino acids. The CDR3 is CASSGAPSNYGYTF. For the CDR3, the DNA is TGTGCCAGCAGTGGGGCACCTTCTAACTATGGCTACACCTTC.

The rearrangement uses TRBV5-1 and TRBJ1-2, with D maybe TRBD1 (6 bases). V gave up 6 bases and J gave up 5 bases, with 14 bases separating them. This CDR3 comprises 13 residues. Germline-derived CDR1 and CDR2 are SGHRS and YFSETQ. The CDR3 protein is CASTPDRIYGYTF. CDR3 sequence (DNA): TGCGCCAGCACTCCAGACAGGATATATGGCTACACCTTC.